This TCR beta chain was sequenced in a study of shared clonotypes between healthy human individuals. The CDR3 runs 14 residues. V was pared by 0 bases and J by 2 bases, with 5 bases between. The germline gives CDR1 SNHLY, CDR2 FYNNEI. Regarding this clone: Its antigen is undetermined.

Study-wide results and limits: Naive subsets typically showed greater estimated richness than memory subsets. Specimens sampled were limited to blood, with tissue repertoires likely differing.

The assay was immunoSEQ multiplex PCR, and TCRdb's table has in-frame clones only and misses some. The table has 2 million or so clones, approximately 94% seen once. As defined, naive CD8 cells were CD45RO-negative and positively selected for CCR7, with terminally differentiated effector memory CD45RA+ cells excluded. Donors comprised only Caucasian adults living in Nashville, Tennessee. The chain employs TRBV2 and TRBJ1-3; D uncertain. This TCR came from a man younger than 30 in good health. The source material was naive CD8+ T cells sorted from blood. The CDR3 sequence: CASSEAETGNTIYF. CDR3 DNA sequence: TGTGCCAGCAGTGAAGCGGAAACTGGAAACACCATATATTTT.